This T cell receptor beta chain stems from a study of T cell responses to AZD1222 COVID-19 vaccine. The protocol was immunoSEQ multiplex PCR, while the TCRdb copy is restricted to in-frame clones and leaves out a portion. The repertoire holds about 130,000 clones, with 70% to 90% as singletons. The V gene lost 3 bases and the J gene lost 0 bases, with 13 bases spanning the gap. Germline CDR1 SGDLS, CDR2 YYNGEE. CDR3 length equals 15 residues. The sequences come from peripheral blood, collected on day 0 of AZD1222 vaccination. This TCR was recovered from an adult in good health. The V call is TRBV9, the J call TRBJ2-7, with a weak D call TRBD2 (6 bases). As DNA, the CDR3 is TGTGCCAGCAGCGCGAGCTGGGACTCCTCCTACGAGCAGTACTTC. Translation: CASSASWDSSYEQYF.